Below are 14 T cell receptor beta chains sequenced from a single sample in a study of metastatic and nonmetastatic thyroid tumors. TCRdb reprocessed the PCR reads using MiXCR. Of approximately 7,000 clones in the sample, approximately 33% were seen once. Every patient was untreated before thyroid surgery. The sequencing sample was made of adjacent normal tissue. These receptors all stem from a female donor with papillary thyroid cancer or a benign thyroid nodule (not recorded which). Some clones in this sample may be carry-over from other donors' samples.

This clone was counted at least ten times. Other DNA sequences in the same sample also yield this CDR3. This chain connects TRBV4-2 to TRBJ2-2; 11 bases are a match to TRBD2. Looked up from germline, CDR1 is LGHNA and CDR2 is YNFKEQ. The length of the CDR3 is 17 residues. The V and J ends lost 2 bases and 7 bases, in that order; junction bases with no gene match: 9. As DNA, the CDR3 is TGTGCCAGCAGCCAATCGGTAGCGGGGGGGCCGGGCGGGGAGCTGTTTTTT. Protein product: CASSQSVAGGPGGELFF.

This clone has a handful of counts. A read error may produce the germline difference seen at one junction end. This chain uses TRBV19 with TRBJ1-5, with D maybe TRBD1 (5 bases). The germline V gene has CDR1 LNHDA and CDR2 SQIVND (reference sequence). The CDR3 contains 13 residues. The CDR3 here is CASSRGRRQPQHF. In nucleotides, the CDR3 is TGTGCCAGTAGTCGGGGACGGAGGCAGCCACAGCATTTT. The whole variable domain, filled in from reference TRBV19 and TRBJ1-5, reads DGGITQSPKYLFRKEGQNVTLSCEQNLNHDAMYWYRQDPGQGLRLIYYSQIVNDFQKGDIAEGYSVSREKKESFPLTVTSAQKNPTAFYLCASSRGRRQPQHFGDGTRLSIL.

This clone was detected a few times. The chain combines TRBV6-5 with TRBJ2-1; TRBD2 matches 9 bases. The CDR3 spans 17 residues. Looked up from germline, CDR1 is MNHEY and CDR2 is SVGAGI. V shed 4 bases and J 7 bases; nucleotides not matched to a gene: 14. The DNA for the CDR3 is TGTGCCAGCAGTTTATCTCGCGGGGGGGCAATTAGAAATGAGCAGTTCTTC. Its protein product is CASSLSRGGAIRNEQFF.

This clone has just one count. The V call is TRBV20-1, the J call TRBJ2-1; 7 nucleotides match TRBD1. J gave up 8 bases and V 1 base, and 14 bases lay outside the gene matches. CDR1 is DFQATT, CDR2 SNEGSKA, per germline (reference sequence). The CDR3 length is 16 residues. CDR3 sequence reads: CSARGLYHRGADEQFF. As DNA, the CDR3 is TGCAGTGCTAGAGGGTTGTATCACAGGGGTGCCGATGAGCAGTTCTTC.

Notes on this clone: Likely a read error: the CDR3 ends without its conserved phenylalanine or tryptophan. V is TRBV6-2 or TRBV6-3 and J is TRBJ1-5, with a tentative D call TRBD1 (6 bases). CDR3 length: 14 residues. CDR1 is MNHEY and CDR2 is SVGEGT in the germline V gene. CDR3 DNA sequence: TGTGCCAGCAGTGACGGACTAGGGGGGCAGCCGCAGCATTGT. The encoded protein is CASSDGLGGQPQHC.

The table lists this clone with a count of one. This chain links TRBV7-3 with TRBJ2-1; D uncertain. V was pared by 2 bases and J by 0 bases, with 8 bases between. The CDR3 loop spans 15 amino acids. Germline V gene sequence: CDR1 SGHTA, CDR2 FQGTGA. CDR3 in DNA: TGTGCCAGCAGCTTAGCAGGTAGCTCCTACAATGAGCAGTTCTTC. It specifies CASSLAGSSYNEQFF.

The gene calls are TRBV20-1 and TRBJ1-6; D unresolved. This CDR3 is built from 16 residues. V was shortened by 2 bases and J by 0 bases, with 11 bases between the two germline ends. Germline loops: CDR1 DFQATT, CDR2 SNEGSKA (reference sequence). The CDR3 is CSARPPGSSYNSPLHF. In DNA form, the CDR3 reads TGCAGTGCTAGACCACCGGGGAGCTCCTATAATTCACCCCTCCACTTT.

This clone occurred a few times. One end of the junction does not line up with germline, which may come from a read error. The chain uses TRBV2 and TRBJ2-5; D is uncertain. The length of the CDR3 is 15 residues. Germline assignment: CDR1 SNHLY and CDR2 FYNNEI. The CDR3 DNA reads TGTGCCAGCAGCCTCCAGTGGGGATCACAAGGGACCCAGTACTTC. It specifies CASSLQWGSQGTQYF. The full variable domain, with the rest looked up from reference TRBV2 and TRBJ2-5, is EPEVTQTPSHQVTQMGQEVILRCVPISNHLYFYWYRQILGQKVEFLVSFYNNEISEKSEIFDDQFSVERPDGSNFTLKIRSTKLEDSAMYFCASSLQWGSQGTQYFGPGTRLLVL.

This sequence joins TRBV20-1 and TRBJ2-1; D possibly corresponds to TRBD2 (6 bases). Germline CDR1 reads DFQATT; CDR2 reads SNEGSKA (reference sequence). This CDR3 is built from 14 residues. Trimming removed 5 bases at V and 5 bases at J, with 16 bases between. CDR3: CSAPGTGQHNEQFF. CDR3 nucleotides: TGCAGTGCTCCCGGGACTGGCCAACACAATGAGCAGTTCTTC.

This clone was observed at least ten times. Germline is not matched at one junction end, which may reflect a read error. The chain links TRBV6-1 to TRBJ1-1; possible D gene TRBD1, 6 bases. CDR1 is MNHNS, CDR2 SASEGT, per germline. The CDR3 loop spans 15 amino acids. The CDR3 loop is CASSLRTVGRTESFF. Written as DNA, the CDR3 is TGTGCCAGCAGTCTTCGGACAGTGGGGCGCACTGAATCTTTCTTT.

The J gene is TRBJ2-1, the V gene TRBV3-1; TRBD2 matches at 8 bases. Germline V CDR1 and CDR2: LGHDT, YNNKEL (reference sequence). This CDR3 comprises 15 residues. Trimming at V came to 4 bases and at J to 13 bases, leaving 15 bases not matched to a gene. Here the CDR3 reads CASSLEAGAYNYQFF. CDR3 nucleotide sequence: TGTGCCAGCAGCCTTGAAGCGGGGGCCTACAATTATCAGTTCTTC.

This clone was seen only a few times. The chain couples TRBV20-1 to TRBJ2-6; TRBD2 is a possible D gene (6 bases). The CDR3 covers 14 residues. V dropped 8 bases and J dropped 5 bases, with 16 bases sitting between them. Germline CDR1 and CDR2: DFQATT and SNEGSKA (reference sequence). CDR3 loop: CSLGGAGRANVLTF. The CDR3 DNA reads TGCAGTTTAGGCGGGGCGGGGCGGGCCAACGTCCTGACTTTC.

The chain couples TRBV5-1 to TRBJ2-7; D is possibly TRBD1 or TRBD2 (5 bases each). This CDR3 has 15 residues. V was clipped by 0 bases and J by 4 bases, with 14 bases between them. The germline V gene has CDR1 SGHRS and CDR2 YFSETQ. Written as DNA, the CDR3 is TGCGCCAGCAGCTTGGCCGTAGGGACGGATTACGAGCAGTACTTC. Encoded protein: CASSLAVGTDYEQYF. Drawing the rest from reference TRBV5-1 and TRBJ2-7, the complete variable domain is KAGVTQTPRYLIKTRGQQVTLSCSPISGHRSVSWYQQTPGQGLQFLFEYFSETQRNKGNFPGRFSGRQFSNSRSEMNVSTLELGDSALYLCASSLAVGTDYEQYFGPGTRLTVT.

The rearrangement joins TRBV13 to TRBJ2-1; 14 bases are a match to TRBD2. This CDR3 has 17 amino acids. J lost 3 bases, V lost 4 bases, and 5 bases had no gene match. Germline CDR1 PRHDT, CDR2 FYEKMQ (reference sequence). The CDR3 region has the DNA TGTGCCAGCAGCTCAGCTGGGACTAGCGGGGGCTACAATGAGCAGTTCTTC. Translated, it gives CASSSAGTSGGYNEQFF.